Below, 32 T cell receptor beta chains from the same sample are listed, as sequenced in a study of CD8 T cells in ankylosing spondylitis. TCRdb re-analysed the 5' RACE reads in MiXCR, keeping a single row per CDR3 protein. The table lists hundreds of thousands of distinct CDR3 sequences, roughly a third of them singletons, with around 4% in the top ten. Specimen: blood, either unsorted or a sorted T cell fraction (not recorded which). The receptors were gathered from a male donor with ankylosing spondylitis or in good health (not recorded which).

The J gene is TRBJ2-3, the V gene TRBV5-1; D possibly corresponds to TRBD2 (5 bases). CDR1 SGHRS and CDR2 YFSETQ come from the germline V gene. The CDR3 runs to 16 residues. V was cut by 4 bases and J by 5 bases, with 20 bases left in between. This CDR3 reads CASSRAGFGVVDTQYF. DNA of the CDR3: TGCGCCAGCAGCCGGGCGGGTTTCGGTGTGGTAGATACGCAGTATTTT.

This clonotype was seen a few times. The V gene is TRBV5-5, the J gene TRBJ2-5; tentatively, D is TRBD2 (6 bases). Germline CDR1 SGHKS, CDR2 YYEKEE (reference sequence). V was cut by 2 bases and J by 1 base, with 12 bases left in between. The CDR3 runs 15 residues. The chain's CDR3 is CASSFKDYPQETQYF. For the CDR3, the DNA is TGTGCCAGCAGCTTCAAGGACTACCCCCAAGAGACCCAGTACTTC.

This chain links TRBV29-1 with TRBJ2-3; D might be TRBD1 (6 bases). CDR3 size: 12 residues. Trimming shortened V by 2 bases and J by 4 bases, and 7 bases separated the two germline ends. CDR1 and CDR2 from the germline V gene are SQVTM and ANQGSEA. As DNA, the CDR3 is TGCAGCGTTGAAAGGGGGTCAGATACGCAGTATTTT. Translating it yields CSVERGSDTQYF.

The rearrangement joins TRBV29-1 to TRBJ2-1; 13 bases map to TRBD2. The CDR3 totals 17 residues. V dropped 5 bases and J dropped 0; count of bases not matched to a gene: 7. The germline CDR1 and CDR2 sequences are SQVTM and ANQGSEA. CDR3 sequence: CSVITSGGASSYNEQFF. The CDR3 DNA sequence: TGCAGCGTTATAACTAGCGGGGGGGCTAGCTCCTACAATGAGCAGTTCTTC.

This chain joins TRBV5-1 and TRBJ2-5, with D unclear. The CDR3 length is 14 residues. Germline V lookup: CDR1 SGHRS, CDR2 YFSETQ. Trimming removed 0 bases from V and 1 base from J, with 7 bases in between. The DNA for the CDR3 is TGCGCCAGCAGCTTGGGTAGCCTCCAAGAGACCCAGTACTTC. It specifies CASSLGSLQETQYF.

In its sample, this clonotype was seen a few times. J is TRBJ2-3 and V is TRBV7-9; 7 bases are a match to TRBD1. The germline V gene has CDR1 SEHNR and CDR2 FQNEAQ (reference sequence). Trimming at V came to 5 bases and at J to 5 bases, leaving 7 bases not matched to a gene. The CDR3 sequence is 14 residues long. CDR3 sequence: CASSLGQSGDTQYF. The CDR3 DNA sequence: TGTGCCAGCAGCCTGGGACAGAGTGGAGATACGCAGTATTTT.

The table lists this clonotype with a few counts. The rearrangement uses TRBV27 and TRBJ2-5; D might be TRBD1 (5 bases). Looked up from germline, CDR1 is MNHEY and CDR2 is SMNVEV (reference sequence). The CDR3 spans 14 residues. Deletions cut 5 bases from V and 3 bases from J, with 13 bases between. CDR3 region: CASSLRGSKETQYF. The CDR3 region has the DNA TGTGCCAGCAGTCTTAGGGGCAGTAAAGAGACCCAGTACTTC.

This chain uses TRBV10-3 with TRBJ1-5; no definite D call. The CDR3 contains 15 residues. Trimming left V 4 bases short and J 3 bases short, with 13 bases between. Germline V CDR1 and CDR2: ENHRY, SYGVKD. As DNA, the CDR3 is TGTGCCATCAGTGGCACCGGGTCTCTCAATCAGCCCCAGCATTTT. This codes for CAISGTGSLNQPQHF.

The chain couples TRBV6-6 to TRBJ2-7; D gene unclear. From germline, CDR1 is MNHNY and CDR2 SVGAGI (reference sequence). The CDR3 consists of 13 residues. With 2 bases removed from V and 8 bases from J, the gap between germline ends came to 13 bases. The CDR3: CASSYPGWHQQYF. The CDR3 DNA is TGTGCCAGCAGTTACCCCGGCTGGCACCAGCAGTACTTC.

This clonotype was counted at least ten times. This chain connects TRBV20-1 to TRBJ2-3; the D is unclear. CDR3 length: 17 amino acids. V lost 0 bases and J lost 2, with 18 bases in between. Germline loops: CDR1 DFQATT, CDR2 SNEGSKA (reference sequence). This CDR3 is CSARDSLVTALTDTQYF. CDR3 nucleotide sequence: TGCAGTGCTAGAGATAGTTTAGTTACAGCCCTCACAGATACGCAGTATTTT.

The chain carries TRBV20-1 and TRBJ1-6; the D is unclear. Between the trimmed V and J ends, which lost 1 base and 7 bases, there was a span of 14 bases. Germline V gives CDR1 DFQATT, CDR2 SNEGSKA (reference sequence). This CDR3 contains 15 residues. The CDR3 DNA follows: TGCAGTGCTAGAGGCCGAGGGCGGGCCAATTCACCCCTCCACTTT. It encodes CSARGRGRANSPLHF.

V and J are TRBV7-9 and TRBJ1-1, with D perhaps TRBD1 (5 bases). The CDR3 length is 12 residues. V lost 1 base to trimming and J lost 7 bases, with 7 bases between them. Per the germline V gene, CDR1 is SEHNR and CDR2 is FQNEAQ (reference sequence). CDR3 sequence reads: CASSLDQGEAFF. CDR3 DNA: TGTGCCAGCAGCTTAGATCAGGGTGAAGCTTTCTTT.

The chain combines TRBV29-1 with TRBJ2-5; D is possibly TRBD1 or TRBD2 (5 bases each). V lost 6 bases to trimming and J lost 4 bases, with 12 bases between them. The CDR3 runs to 12 residues. Germline CDR1 SQVTM, CDR2 ANQGSEA. Here the CDR3 reads CSVGTQRETQYF. CDR3 in DNA: TGCAGCGTCGGGACCCAACGAGAGACCCAGTACTTC.

This clonotype was counted once. V gene TRBV5-5 combines with J gene TRBJ2-2; 10 positions agree with TRBD1. The CDR3 is 16 amino acids. CDR1 SGHKS and CDR2 YYEKEE come from the germline V gene (reference sequence). Trimming took 2 bases from V and 5 from J; bases not matched to a gene: 6. The CDR3 sequence is CASSLEWTGGTGELFF. The CDR3 coding sequence is TGTGCCAGCAGCTTAGAATGGACAGGGGGTACCGGGGAGCTGTTTTTT.

This clonotype was counted between two and nine times. The rearrangement links TRBV12-3 or TRBV12-4 to TRBJ1-6; D not resolved. The CDR3 consists of 12 residues. The V gene lost 0 bases and the J gene lost 10 bases, with 4 bases spanning the gap. CDR3 DNA sequence: TGTGCCAGCAGTTTAGCGCGGTCACCCCTCCACTTT. Translated, it gives CASSLARSPLHF.

This chain joins TRBV6-5 and TRBJ1-1; D gene ambiguous. In germline, CDR1 is MNHEY, CDR2 SVGAGI. The CDR3 runs 14 residues. Trimming took off 2 bases at V and 1 base at J, with 8 bases between the two ends. CDR3 nucleotide sequence: TGTGCCAGCAGTTACCAAGGACCGAACACTGAAGCTTTCTTT. Translating it yields CASSYQGPNTEAFF.

V and J are TRBV28 and TRBJ2-7, with D unclear. The germline CDR1 and CDR2 sequences are MDHEN and SYDVKM. This CDR3 has 14 residues. Trimming removed 7 bases from V and 6 bases from J, with 19 bases in between. CDR3 protein: CASTPTLTIAEQYF. Written as DNA, the CDR3 is TGTGCCAGCACCCCGACCCTGACAATAGCCGAGCAGTACTTC.

This clonotype was seen only a few times. The V call is TRBV6-5, the J call TRBJ2-1, with TRBD2 matching over 11 bases. Germline trimming cut 0 bases from V and 8 bases from J; bases unmatched to any gene: 3. Germline V gene data show CDR1 as MNHEY and CDR2 as SVGAGI. This CDR3 is built from 15 residues. The CDR3 is CASSYSSGGAYEQFF. In DNA, the CDR3 is TGTGCCAGCAGTTACTCTAGCGGGGGGGCCTATGAGCAGTTCTTC.

This chain connects TRBV20-1 to TRBJ2-1, with 11 positions matching TRBD2. V was pared by 6 bases and J by 8 bases, with 9 bases of the junction left unmatched. The CDR3 loop spans 14 amino acids. Germline CDR1 is DFQATT and CDR2 is SNEGSKA (reference sequence). CDR3 bases: TGCAGTGCATCCACTAGCGGGGGTCAGGATGAGCAGTTCTTC. This codes for CSASTSGGQDEQFF.

This clonotype has ten or more counts. The chain recombines TRBV10-3 with TRBJ2-1, with 7 bases matching TRBD1. CDR1 is ENHRY, CDR2 SYGVKD, per germline. J was trimmed by 8 bases and V by 11 bases; bases with no gene match: 18. The CDR3 sequence is 15 residues long. CDR3 region: CAVAPPGQTHDEQFF. The CDR3 DNA reads as TGTGCCGTCGCCCCGCCGGGACAGACGCATGATGAGCAGTTCTTC.

V usage is TRBV11-1 and J usage is TRBJ2-7, with D possibly called TRBD1 or TRBD2 (5 bases each). The CDR3 runs to 15 residues. Trimming stripped 4 bases from V and 2 bases from J, with 15 bases between. CDR1 is SGHAT and CDR2 is FQDESV in the germline V gene (reference sequence). Here the CDR3 reads CASSWGPYRAYEQYF. Here the CDR3 DNA reads TGTGCCAGCAGCTGGGGACCGTACAGAGCCTACGAGCAGTACTTC.

There are a few counts of this clonotype. V gene TRBV20-1 combines with J gene TRBJ2-5; D may be TRBD2 (5 bases). CDR3 size: 13 residues. The ends were cut back, 7 bases at V and 3 bases at J, with 15 bases in the middle. Germline V lookup: CDR1 DFQATT, CDR2 SNEGSKA (reference sequence). Written as DNA, the CDR3 is TGCAGTGGAGTTGAGGGTATCGAAGAGACCCAGTACTTC. As protein: CSGVEGIEETQYF.

The chain carries TRBV28 and TRBJ2-1, with 7 bases lining up with TRBD2. The CDR3 spans 13 residues. CDR1 is MDHEN and CDR2 is SYDVKM in the germline V gene. The V and J ends lost 5 bases and 8 bases, in that order; junction bases with no gene match: 6. The CDR3 nucleotides are TGTGCCAGCAGTGGGGGGAGGGTCTATGAGCAGTTCTTC. Translation gives CASSGGRVYEQFF.

The gene calls are TRBV20-1 and TRBJ1-5, with TRBD1 matching over 7 bases. This CDR3 is 14 amino acids long. With 3 bases clipped from V and 6 bases from J, the junction kept 8 bases outside the gene matches. Germline CDR1 and CDR2: DFQATT and SNEGSKA (reference sequence). CDR3 bases: TGCAGTGCTAGGGAAATGACAGGGTCTCAGCCCCAGCATTTT. It codes for CSAREMTGSQPQHF.

This chain links TRBV20-1 with TRBJ2-7; 8 nucleotides match TRBD2. V gave up 6 bases and J gave up 6 bases; unmatched junction bases: 13. Germline assignment: CDR1 DFQATT and CDR2 SNEGSKA (reference sequence). The CDR3 contains 14 residues. Here the CDR3 reads CSADRGLVSLEQYF. The CDR3 bases are TGCAGTGCAGATCGGGGACTAGTGTCCCTCGAGCAGTACTTC.

This clonotype was seen only a few times. The rearrangement joins TRBV5-1 to TRBJ2-1, with 7 positions matching TRBD1. Germline-derived CDR1 and CDR2 are SGHRS and YFSETQ. The CDR3 contains 14 residues. Unmatched junction bases numbered 8, after V lost 7 bases and J lost 4 bases. The chain's CDR3 is CASALGTAYNEQFF. CDR3 sequence (DNA): TGCGCCAGCGCCCTCGGGACAGCTTACAATGAGCAGTTCTTC.

The genes are TRBV21-1 and TRBJ1-5; the table's D call, TRBD1, has no DNA check behind it. TRBV21-1 is an annotated pseudogene. The CDR3 contains 15 residues. The chain's CDR3 is CASNNDRGFNQPQHF. The CDR3 DNA reads as TGTGCCAGCAACAATGACAGGGGCTTCAATCAGCCCCAGCATTTT.

Many counts were recorded for this clonotype. J is TRBJ2-5 and V is TRBV20-1, with 8 bases lining up with TRBD2. Trimming removed 3 bases from V and 4 bases from J; junction bases left unmatched: 4. Per germline, CDR1 DFQATT and CDR2 SNEGSKA (reference sequence). CDR3 size: 13 residues. CDR3 in amino acids: CSARGLERETQYF. The CDR3 DNA is TGCAGTGCTAGGGGACTAGAAAGAGAGACCCAGTACTTC.

In its sample, this clonotype was seen a few times. The chain recombines TRBV20-1 with TRBJ2-7; 8 bases are a match to TRBD2. In germline, CDR1 is DFQATT, CDR2 SNEGSKA (reference sequence). CDR3 length equals 13 residues. J lost 4 bases, V lost 4 bases, and 6 bases had no gene match. This CDR3 reads CSATGGPEYEQYF. CDR3 sequence (DNA): TGCAGTGCTACGGGGGGGCCGGAATACGAGCAGTACTTC.

V gene TRBV5-6 combines with J gene TRBJ2-1, with TRBD1 matching over 11 bases. The CDR3 is 16 residues long. Germline-derived CDR1 and CDR2 are SGHDT and YYEEEE. V lost 4 bases to trimming and J lost 8 bases; unmatched junction nucleotides: 11. CDR3 nucleotides: TGTGCCAGCAGCCCACTATTGGGGACAGGGGGGGATGAGCAGTTCTTC. This sequence encodes CASSPLLGTGGDEQFF.

The chain is built from TRBV29-1 and TRBJ2-3; D is possibly TRBD2 (5 bases). CDR1 and CDR2 (germline): SQVTM, ANQGSEA. The V gene lost 5 bases and the J gene lost 6 bases, with 9 bases spanning the gap. This CDR3 has 11 residues. The CDR3 bases are TGCAGCGTTACCCCGGGGGATACGCAGTATTTT. It yields the protein CSVTPGDTQYF.

The table lists this clonotype with many counts. The gene calls are TRBV20-1 and TRBJ1-2, with D possibly matching TRBD1 (6 bases). The CDR3 has 11 amino acids. V shed 1 base and J shed 8 bases, with 8 bases lying between them. CDR1 is DFQATT, CDR2 SNEGSKA, per germline (reference sequence). The CDR3 bases are TGCAGTGCTAGAGGGACAGTCGGCTACACCTTC. This translates into CSARGTVGYTF.